This T cell receptor beta chain was obtained from a study of a mutant IDH1 vaccine in newly diagnosed glioma. The method was immunoSEQ multiplex PCR; TCRdb's version includes in-frame clones alone and lacks a portion of them. This sample has tens of thousands of clones; around 76% occur once, and the top ten carry around 6.9%. The time point was: week 35, safety follow-up. Vaccine doses each comprised 300 ug of mutant IDH1 20-mer peptide, with topical imiquimod. CDR3 length equals 17 residues. Germline CDR1 GTSNPN, CDR2 SVGIG (reference sequence). V lost 0 bases and J 3 bases, leaving 20 bases between the germline ends. Concerning this clone: Its cognate antigen is unknown.

The clonotype originates from a man aged 50 or older with glioma. The chain couples TRBV30 to TRBJ1-1, with D hard to call. The specimen comprised PBMCs, sampled from a glioma patient whose treatment included an IDH1 peptide vaccine. The CDR3 sequence is CAWSVWGMRDGDTEAFF. CDR3 bases: TGTGCCTGGAGTGTTTGGGGAATGAGGGATGGAGACACTGAAGCTTTCTTT.